This TCR beta chain was documented in a study of glioma-infiltrating T cells after dendritic cell vaccination. Looking at the study overall: Autologous tumor lysate was loaded overnight onto monocyte-derived dendritic cells grown approximately 7 days with IL-4 and GM-CSF. Three intradermal dendritic cell vaccine injections were given every two weeks. Study outcomes and limitations: Survival was not directly related to TCR clonality in these patients.

As regards this clone: The antigen is not known.

CDR3 size: 14 residues. J was trimmed by 6 bases and V by 1 base; bases with no gene match: 4. Germline CDR1 reads SGHTA; CDR2 reads FQGTGA. The immunoSEQ assay amplified TCRB CDR3 from up to roughly 2 ug DNA. This table comes from immunoSEQ multiplex PCR, and its TCRdb copy is limited to in-frame clones, with some not included. Among around 89,000 clones listed, more than 75% were seen once. The sequence derives from a human donor with glioblastoma. V and J are TRBV7-3 and TRBJ1-2; TRBD1 matches 8 bases. The starting material was blood, obtained before dendritic cell vaccination. The CDR3 sequence: CASSLKGQVDGYTF. The CDR3 nucleotides are TGTGCCAGCAGCTTAAAGGGACAGGTAGATGGCTACACCTTC.